Each of the 19 T cell receptor beta chains below was sequenced from the same sample in a study of a mutant IDH1 vaccine in newly diagnosed glioma. Generated by immunoSEQ multiplex PCR, the TCRdb table keeps only in-frame clones and is missing some. The data show around 92,000 clones, around 90% seen once. Regarding time point: baseline, week 1 (first vaccination visit). The treatment: pre-vaccination baseline after standard-of-care therapy. The sample was PBMCs, taken from a glioma patient treated with radiotherapy, temozolomide or both. Receptor source: a woman between 50 and 59 years old with glioma.

This chain links TRBV7-6 with TRBJ2-6; D is possibly TRBD2 (5 bases). The CDR3 sequence is 16 residues long. Germline assignment: CDR1 SGHVS and CDR2 FNYEAQ. V lost 6 bases, J lost 0 bases, and 12 bases lay in between. Here the CDR3 reads CASSATAGSGANVLTF. The CDR3 coding sequence is TGTGCCAGCAGTGCCACGGCGGGCTCTGGGGCCAACGTCCTGACTTTC.

This rearrangement joins TRBV25-1 to TRBJ2-7, with 7 bases identical to TRBD1. Germline CDR1 MGHDK, CDR2 SYGVNS. This CDR3 contains 14 residues. Germline trimming cut 6 bases from V and 6 bases from J; bases unmatched to any gene: 11. CDR3 sequence reads: CASSPLGTEGEQYF. CDR3 DNA sequence: TGTGCCAGCAGCCCCTTGGGGACAGAAGGCGAGCAGTACTTC.

This rearrangement joins TRBV30 to TRBJ2-7, with D perhaps given as TRBD1 or TRBD2 (6 bases each). CDR1 and CDR2 (germline): GTSNPN, SVGIG (reference sequence). The CDR3 loop spans 15 amino acids. V lost 7 bases and J 3 bases, leaving 22 bases between the germline ends. CDR3 DNA: TGTGCCTCAATCACCCCAAGAGGAGGGGGCTACGAGCAGTACTTC. This encodes CASITPRGGGYEQYF.

V and J are TRBV28 and TRBJ1-1, with unresolved D. V lost 8 bases to trimming and J lost 8 bases, with 9 bases between them. Germline loops: CDR1 MDHEN, CDR2 SYDVKM. This CDR3 has 10 amino acids. The CDR3: CASGEIEAFF. CDR3 nucleotide sequence: TGTGCCAGCGGGGAGATCGAAGCTTTCTTT.

The CDR3 here is CASSLTSGDYEQYF. In DNA form, the CDR3 reads TGTGCCAGCAGCTTGACTAGCGGGGACTACGAGCAGTACTTC. The chain couples TRBV5-4 to TRBJ2-7; TRBD2 aligns across 10 bases. This CDR3 contains 14 residues. After removal of 1 base from V and 3 bases from J, the junction contained 1 base not matched to a gene. Germline lookup yields CDR1 SGHNT and CDR2 YYREEE (reference sequence).

This chain links TRBV28 with TRBJ1-5, with TRBD1 as a possible D gene (5 bases). CDR3 length equals 15 residues. V gave up 5 bases and J gave up 6 bases, with 17 bases separating them. The V gene's germline CDR1 is MDHEN and CDR2 SYDVKM. The DNA of the CDR3 is TGTGCCAGCAGTCCGGGACGTTTGGGCGGTCAGCCCCAGCATTTT. It encodes CASSPGRLGGQPQHF.

This clone came up once. The rearrangement uses TRBV7-3 and TRBJ2-2; no reliable D call. CDR3 length: 15 residues. V lost 5 bases, J lost 2 bases, and 12 bases lay in between. Germline CDR1 and CDR2: SGHTA and FQGTGA. CDR3 sequence: CASSPIPVNTGELFF. In DNA form, the CDR3 reads TGTGCCAGCAGCCCCATTCCAGTAAACACCGGGGAGCTGTTTTTT.

In this sample, this clone turned up once. This rearrangement joins TRBV27 to TRBJ2-2, with D perhaps TRBD2 (5 bases). The CDR3 sequence is 15 residues long. Germline CDR1 and CDR2: MNHEY and SMNVEV (reference sequence). Trimming pared 6 bases from V and 5 bases from J, leaving 16 bases between. The CDR3 here is CASRLLLRGTGELFF. Here the CDR3 DNA reads TGTGCCAGCAGACTCCTGCTCCGGGGAACCGGGGAGCTGTTTTTT.

The chain is built from TRBV27 and TRBJ2-3, with 7 bases fitting TRBD2. Trimming took 2 bases from V and 1 from J; bases not matched to a gene: 0. The CDR3 is 14 amino acids. CDR1 and CDR2 (germline): MNHEY, SMNVEV (reference sequence). DNA of the CDR3: TGTGCCAGCAGTTTAGGGAGGGGCACAGATACGCAGTATTTT. Protein sequence: CASSLGRGTDTQYF.

V and J are TRBV5-3 and TRBJ1-3; 8 nucleotides align to TRBD1. TRBV5-3 is given ORF status, its function remaining uncertain. This CDR3 contains 17 residues. V shed 3 bases, J shed 0 bases, and the junction held 8 bases outside the gene matches. CDR3 amino acids: CARSYGQGVSSGNTIYF. As DNA, the CDR3 is TGTGCCAGAAGCTACGGACAGGGAGTTTCCTCTGGAAACACCATATATTTT.

This rearrangement joins TRBV6-4 to TRBJ1-2, with TRBD1 matching 12 bases. This CDR3 is 16 amino acids long. V lost 6 bases to trimming and J lost 8 bases; unmatched junction nucleotides: 13. CDR1 is MRHNA and CDR2 is SNTAGT in the germline V gene. The CDR3 loop is CASSLSLGTGGEGYTF. DNA of the CDR3: TGTGCCAGCAGCCTCTCACTCGGGACAGGGGGCGAAGGCTACACCTTC.

CDR3: CASSERSSYEQYF. The CDR3 DNA is TGTGCCAGCAGTGAACGGAGCTCCTACGAGCAGTACTTC. The chain joins TRBV6-1 to TRBJ2-7; D is undetermined. The V gene's germline CDR1 is MNHNS and CDR2 SASEGT. This CDR3 contains 13 residues. Trimming left V 2 bases short and J 0 bases short, with 5 bases between.

V gene TRBV19 combines with J gene TRBJ1-4; TRBD1 is a possible D gene (5 bases). The CDR3 is 14 residues long. The germline V gene encodes CDR1 LNHDA and CDR2 SQIVND (reference sequence). V lost 1 base to trimming and J lost 7 bases, with 10 bases between them. This CDR3 is CASSIGLGAEKLFF. The CDR3 nucleotides are TGTGCCAGTAGTATAGGGTTAGGGGCTGAAAAACTGTTTTTT.

The rearrangement links TRBV5-5 to TRBJ2-3, with unresolved D. Germline V gene lookup returns CDR1 SGHKS and CDR2 YYEKEE (reference sequence). V was pared by 7 bases and J by 0 bases, with 12 bases between. The CDR3 contains 14 residues. The CDR3 sequence: CASRARGSTDTQYF. The CDR3 coding sequence is TGTGCCAGCCGAGCTAGAGGAAGCACAGATACGCAGTATTTT.

A few counts support this clone. V usage is TRBV7-9 and J usage is TRBJ2-7; D remains unclear. There are 12 residues in the CDR3. The V gene's germline CDR1 is SEHNR and CDR2 FQNEAQ (reference sequence). V lost 8 bases, J lost 5 bases, and 13 bases lay in between. CDR3 sequence (DNA): TGTGCCAGCTCTGACTTGAGGCACGAGCAGTACTTC. It encodes CASSDLRHEQYF.

The rearrangement uses TRBV7-9 and TRBJ2-1, with 12 bases lining up with TRBD2. CDR1 is SEHNR and CDR2 is FQNEAQ in the germline V gene (reference sequence). This CDR3 spans 15 amino acids. V lost 1 base, J lost 5 bases, and 0 bases stayed unmatched. DNA for the CDR3: TGTGCCAGCAGCTTAGGACTAGCGGGAGACAATGAGCAGTTCTTC. Protein: CASSLGLAGDNEQFF.

V gene TRBV27 combines with J gene TRBJ1-6; 8 bases are a match to TRBD1. CDR1 MNHEY and CDR2 SMNVEV come from the germline V gene (reference sequence). The CDR3 has 13 residues. Unmatched junction bases numbered 6, after V lost 4 bases and J lost 13 bases. The chain's CDR3 is CASSSMDRVPLHF. The CDR3 coding sequence is TGTGCCAGCAGTTCCATGGACAGGGTCCCCCTCCACTTT.

The chain uses TRBV11-2 and TRBJ1-2; D is perhaps TRBD1 (6 bases). V was pared by 0 bases and J by 7 bases, with 6 bases between. Germline CDR1 and CDR2: SGHAT and FQNNGV. This CDR3 contains 12 residues. DNA of the CDR3: TGTGCCAGCAGCTTAGACAGGGGTGGCTACACCTTC. This translates into CASSLDRGGYTF. The full variable domain, completed using reference TRBV11-2 and TRBJ1-2, is EAGVAQSPRYKIIEKRQSVAFWCNPISGHATLYWYQQILGQGPKLLIQFQNNGVVDDSQLPKDRFSAERLKGVDSTLKIQPAKLEDSAVYLCASSLDRGGYTFGSGTRLTVV.

About this clone: One end of the junction does not line up with germline, which may come from a read error. Other DNA variants within this sample encode the same CDR3. The rearrangement joins TRBV7-7 to TRBJ2-7, with 8 bases fitting TRBD2. Per germline, CDR1 SSHAT and CDR2 FNYEAQ (reference sequence). This CDR3 has 14 residues. The CDR3 sequence is CASSPGTSSYEQYF. CDR3 coding DNA: TGTGCTAGCAGCCCGGGGACTAGTTCCTACGAGCAGTACTTC.